The 28 T cell receptor beta chains below come from one sample, sequenced in a study of blood T cells in healthy people across ages. With a J-beta primer mix and a sample-barcoded 5' primer, a second PCR ran 7 to 11 cycles. Each CDR3 protein gets one entry after TCRdb re-called the 5' RACE reads with MiXCR. The repertoire consists of approximately 290,000 distinct CDR3 sequences, with 27% occurring once and the leading ten covering 29%. Sequences were obtained from blood. These receptors originate from an older woman in good health.

The CDR3 coding sequence is TGTGCCAGCAGTTGGAGGGGCGGTGGGGCCAACGTCCTGACTTTC. Amino acids: CASSWRGGGANVLTF. This chain joins TRBV12-3 or TRBV12-4 and TRBJ2-6, with D perhaps matching TRBD2 (6 bases). The CDR3 is made up of 15 amino acids. Deletions cut 4 bases from V and 3 bases from J, with 10 bases between.

This clonotype was detected only a few times. The chain joins TRBV4-2 to TRBJ2-7; perhaps TRBD2 as D (6 bases). The CDR3 contains 14 residues. Trimming removed 3 bases at V and 4 bases at J, with 13 bases between. From germline, CDR1 is LGHNA and CDR2 YNFKEQ. The CDR3 sequence is CASSQNHGRYEQYF. The CDR3 nucleotides are TGTGCCAGCAGCCAGAACCACGGGAGATACGAGCAGTACTTC.

This chain uses TRBV29-1 with TRBJ2-5; maybe TRBD2 (5 bases). The end of the DNA is better explained by TRBJ2-1, so the J call may be wrong. Germline CDR1 and CDR2: SQVTM and ANQGSEA. This CDR3 has 14 amino acids. The CDR3 protein is CSVGGVATYNEQFF. The DNA for the CDR3 is TGCAGCGTTGGTGGGGTAGCGACCTACAATGAGCAGTTCTTC.

V gene TRBV7-9 combines with J gene TRBJ2-1; D may match TRBD1 or TRBD2 (7 bases each). There are 19 residues in the CDR3. V gave up 5 bases and J gave up 1 base, with 24 bases separating them. Germline V lookup: CDR1 SEHNR, CDR2 FQNEAQ (reference sequence). The CDR3 DNA sequence: TGTGCCAGCAGCAAAGGCGGGAGACAGGGTCTAAGTTCCTACAATGAGCAGTTCTTC. Amino acids: CASSKGGRQGLSSYNEQFF.

In DNA, the CDR3 is TGCAGTGCTAGAGATGCGGACTTCACAGATACGCAGTATTTT. Protein product: CSARDADFTDTQYF. The rearrangement joins TRBV20-1 to TRBJ2-3; D possibly corresponds to TRBD2 (5 bases). With 0 bases removed from V and 2 bases from J, the gap between germline ends came to 9 bases. CDR3 length: 14 amino acids. CDR1 and CDR2 from the germline V gene are DFQATT and SNEGSKA (reference sequence).

The V call is TRBV19, the J call TRBJ1-2; 7 positions match TRBD1. The CDR3 is 15 amino acids. V lost 2 bases to trimming and J lost 2 bases; unmatched junction nucleotides: 5. From germline, CDR1 is LNHDA and CDR2 SQIVND (reference sequence). Written as DNA, the CDR3 is TGTGCCAGTAGTATAAGGGGACAGATGAACTATGGCTACACCTTC. This gives the protein CASSIRGQMNYGYTF.

The J gene is TRBJ2-7, the V gene TRBV20-1; 12 positions agree with TRBD1. Per the germline V gene, CDR1 is DFQATT and CDR2 is SNEGSKA (reference sequence). J was trimmed by 4 bases and V by 4 bases; bases with no gene match: 11. The CDR3 is 16 residues long. CDR3 nucleotide sequence: TGCAGTGCTACTCTAATTCCGGGACAGGGGGCTTACGAGCAGTACTTC. It translates to CSATLIPGQGAYEQYF.

The chain combines TRBV20-1 with TRBJ2-6; D gene uncertain. Per the germline V gene, CDR1 is DFQATT and CDR2 is SNEGSKA (reference sequence). The germline V and J ends were trimmed by 1 base and 0 bases, with 7 bases remaining between them. This CDR3 has 15 amino acids. As DNA, the CDR3 is TGCAGTGCTAGAGGTCTTCGCTCTGGGGCCAACGTCCTGACTTTC. This encodes CSARGLRSGANVLTF.

This clonotype was seen a few times. V gene TRBV5-1 combines with J gene TRBJ2-1, with TRBD1 as a possible D gene (5 bases). Trimming pared 3 bases from V and 0 bases from J, leaving 7 bases between. The length of the CDR3 is 14 residues. The germline gives CDR1 SGHRS, CDR2 YFSETQ. Here the CDR3 reads CASSSDTSYNEQFF. The DNA of the CDR3 is TGCGCCAGCAGCTCGGACACCTCCTACAATGAGCAGTTCTTC.

In this sample, this clonotype turned up a few times. The chain joins TRBV7-2 to TRBJ2-7; 8 positions agree with TRBD2. The germline V gene has CDR1 SGHTA and CDR2 FQGNSA. This CDR3 is built from 15 residues. V gave up 1 base and J gave up 2 bases; unmatched junction bases: 4. DNA for the CDR3: TGTGCCAGCAGCTTAGGGGTAGCGGGAACCTACGAGCAGTACTTC. It is translated as CASSLGVAGTYEQYF.

This clonotype was counted many times. The chain combines TRBV18 with TRBJ2-7; 9 positions agree with TRBD2. V was clipped by 4 bases and J by 4 bases; unmatched bases: 8. Germline CDR1 and CDR2: KGHSH and LQKENI. There are 15 residues in the CDR3. The CDR3 region has the DNA TGTGCCAGCTCACTACCGGGACTAGCTAGTTACGAGCAGTACTTC. This sequence encodes CASSLPGLASYEQYF.

The chain has TRBV29-1 and TRBJ2-3; D perhaps matches TRBD2 (6 bases). CDR3 length: 13 residues. V shed 6 bases and J shed 1 base, with 11 bases lying between them. CDR1 is SQVTM, CDR2 ANQGSEA, per germline. This chain's CDR3 is CSVAPSGTDTQYF. CDR3 in DNA: TGCAGCGTAGCCCCTAGCGGCACAGATACGCAGTATTTT.

This clonotype was detected a few times. V usage is TRBV14 and J usage is TRBJ1-1; D ambiguous. This CDR3 spans 14 amino acids. CDR1 is SGHDN and CDR2 is FVKESK in the germline V gene. V lost 3 bases and J lost 1, with 9 bases in between. CDR3 protein: CASSHLGKNTEAFF. Written as DNA, the CDR3 is TGTGCCAGCAGCCATCTGGGCAAGAACACTGAAGCTTTCTTT. Full variable domain (rest looked up from reference TRBV14 and TRBJ1-1): EAGVTQFPSHSVIEKGQTVTLRCDPISGHDNLYWYRRVMGKEIKFLLHFVKESKQDESGMPNNRFLAERTGGTYSTLKVQPAELEDSGVYFCASSHLGKNTEAFFGQGTRLTVV.

In its sample, this clonotype was seen a few times. The chain links TRBV29-1 to TRBJ1-3; D remains ambiguous. CDR3 length: 14 residues. Trimming left V 7 bases short and J 0 bases short, with 13 bases between. Per the germline V gene, CDR1 is SQVTM and CDR2 is ANQGSEA. CDR3: CSAQLLDSGNTIYF. The CDR3, as DNA: TGCAGCGCCCAATTACTCGACTCTGGAAACACCATATATTTT. The complete variable domain, with remaining parts taken from reference TRBV29-1 and TRBJ1-3, reads SAVISQKPSRDICQRGTSLTIQCQVDSQVTMMFWYRQQPGQSLTLIATANQGSEATYESGFVIDKFPISRPNLTFSTLTVSNMSPEDSSIYLCSAQLLDSGNTIYFGEGSWLTVV.

Only a few counts were recorded for this clonotype. V is TRBV7-2 and J is TRBJ1-4; D unresolved. Germline CDR1 SGHTA, CDR2 FQGNSA. Trimming shortened V by 4 bases and J by 10 bases, and 13 bases separated the two germline ends. The CDR3 is made up of 13 amino acids. Written as DNA, the CDR3 is TGTGCCAGCAGCTACACGCCTAAGGGAAAACTGTTTTTT. Protein: CASSYTPKGKLFF. Supplemented by reference TRBV7-2 and TRBJ1-4, the full variable domain reads GAGVSQSPSNKVTEKGKDVELRCDPISGHTALYWYRQSLGQGLEFLIYFQGNSAPDKSGLPSDRFSAERTGGSVSTLTIQRTQQEDSAVYLCASSYTPKGKLFFGSGTQLSVL.

This chain connects TRBV2 to TRBJ1-1; D gene ambiguous. Trimming left V 8 bases short and J 1 base short, with 11 bases between. Germline assignment: CDR1 SNHLY and CDR2 FYNNEI. The CDR3 has 13 amino acids. The CDR3 region is CASWIGQNTEAFF. CDR3 bases: TGTGCCAGCTGGATCGGGCAGAACACTGAAGCTTTCTTT. The full variable domain, its missing parts supplied by reference TRBV2 and TRBJ1-1, is EPEVTQTPSHQVTQMGQEVILRCVPISNHLYFYWYRQILGQKVEFLVSFYNNEISEKSEIFDDQFSVERPDGSNFTLKIRSTKLEDSAMYFCASWIGQNTEAFFGQGTRLTVV.

The chain employs TRBV5-1 and TRBJ1-5, with TRBD1 matching 7 bases. The V gene's germline CDR1 is SGHRS and CDR2 YFSETQ. CDR3 size: 13 residues. V shed 4 bases and J 7 bases; nucleotides not matched to a gene: 5. The CDR3 nucleotides read TGCGCCAGCAGCACCGAACAGGGGCAGCCCCAGCATTTT. This gives the protein CASSTEQGQPQHF. Full variable domain (remainder filled in from reference TRBV5-1 and TRBJ1-5): KAGVTQTPRYLIKTRGQQVTLSCSPISGHRSVSWYQQTPGQGLQFLFEYFSETQRNKGNFPGRFSGRQFSNSRSEMNVSTLELGDSALYLCASSTEQGQPQHFGDGTRLSIL.

In its sample, this clonotype was seen a few times. V and J are TRBV29-1 and TRBJ2-5; D may be TRBD1 (6 bases). The J call is doubtful: the DNA matches TRBJ2-1 better. The CDR3 is made up of 13 amino acids. Germline V gene data show CDR1 as SQVTM and CDR2 as ANQGSEA. Written as DNA, the CDR3 is TGCAGCGTACAGGGAGCGACAACAACAGAGCAGTTCTTC. This codes for CSVQGATTTEQFF.

This rearrangement joins TRBV5-5 to TRBJ1-6; D is unresolved. V was pared by 0 bases and J by 14 bases, with 12 bases between. The CDR3 sequence is 13 residues long. In germline, CDR1 is SGHKS, CDR2 YYEKEE (reference sequence). The CDR3 DNA follows: TGTGCCAGCAGCTTGGTCCCAGCGGGGACCCTCCACTTT. Its translation is CASSLVPAGTLHF.

Only a few counts were recorded for this clonotype. This sequence joins TRBV5-1 and TRBJ2-5, with 8 positions matching TRBD2. After removal of 4 bases from V and 0 bases from J, the junction contained 11 bases not matched to a gene. Germline V gene data show CDR1 as SGHRS and CDR2 as YFSETQ. The CDR3 sequence is 17 residues long. The CDR3: CASSPRPGGPYQETQYF. The DNA for the CDR3 is TGCGCCAGCAGCCCCCGCCCGGGAGGGCCGTACCAAGAGACCCAGTACTTC.

V gene TRBV2 combines with J gene TRBJ1-1; 8 nucleotides agree with TRBD1. CDR3 length equals 14 residues. CDR1 and CDR2 (germline): SNHLY, FYNNEI. Trimming took 6 bases from V and 5 from J; bases not matched to a gene: 8. The CDR3 DNA reads TGTGCCAGCAGCGCCGGACAGGGAGGGACTGAAGCTTTCTTT. Protein: CASSAGQGGTEAFF.

The gene calls are TRBV2 and TRBJ1-2; 8 nucleotides line up with TRBD1. J lost 6 bases, V lost 6 bases, and 3 bases had no gene match. The CDR3 length is 12 residues. CDR1 SNHLY and CDR2 FYNNEI come from the germline V gene. The DNA for the CDR3 is TGTGCCAGCAGATTGACAGGGGATGGCTACACCTTC. Encoded protein: CASRLTGDGYTF.

This clonotype came up a few times. The chain couples TRBV6-8 to TRBJ2-5; no reliable D call. The J call may be wrong; the DNA end is better matched by TRBJ2-1. The CDR3 has 8 residues. Looked up from germline, CDR1 is MNHGY and CDR2 is SAAAGT. The chain's CDR3 is CASSYQFF. CDR3 nucleotide sequence: TGTGCCAGCAGTTATCAGTTCTTC.

The sample holds a few counts of this clonotype. J is TRBJ1-5 and V is TRBV6-6; a weak D match, TRBD1 (5 bases). The germline V gene encodes CDR1 MNHNY and CDR2 SVGAGI (reference sequence). V lost 7 bases, J lost 6 bases, and 19 bases lay in between. The CDR3 loop spans 15 amino acids. Here the CDR3 DNA reads TGTGCCAGCATTCCCGAAGGCGGGGCGGCTCAGCCCCAGCATTTT. Amino acids: CASIPEGGAAQPQHF.

This clonotype was counted between two and nine times. The CDR3 here is CSARDRTGGEKLFF. As DNA, the CDR3 is TGCAGTGCTAGAGACAGGACCGGCGGTGAAAAACTGTTTTTT. The rearrangement links TRBV20-1 to TRBJ1-4; D remains unclear. In germline, CDR1 is DFQATT, CDR2 SNEGSKA (reference sequence). The length of the CDR3 is 14 residues. V was shortened by 0 bases and J by 7 bases, with 12 bases between the two germline ends.

The gene calls are TRBV10-3 and TRBJ2-7; 7 positions match TRBD2. The germline CDR1 and CDR2 sequences are ENHRY and SYGVKD. V lost 4 bases, J lost 2 bases, and 2 bases stayed unmatched. This CDR3 is built from 13 residues. CDR3 DNA: TGTGCCATCAGTGTGGGGACTACCTACGAGCAGTACTTC. Translated: CAISVGTTYEQYF.

This clonotype was detected only a few times. One end of the junction is discordant with germline, which a read error may explain. V gene TRBV14 combines with J gene TRBJ2-5; tentative D call: TRBD2 (5 bases). CDR1 SGHDN and CDR2 FVKESK come from the germline V gene. There are 13 residues in the CDR3. The CDR3 spells CAGSLRGQETQYF. For the CDR3, the DNA is TGTGCCGGCAGCCTCCGGGGACAAGAGACCCAGTACTTC.

The J gene is TRBJ1-2, the V gene TRBV6-5; 7 bases map to TRBD1. Germline CDR1 MNHEY, CDR2 SVGAGI. V trimming: 4 bases; J trimming: 5 bases; junction bases outside the gene matches: 7. The CDR3 loop spans 14 amino acids. The CDR3 DNA reads TGTGCCAGCAGTTCCCCAGGGGGGCGTTATGGCTACACCTTC. As protein: CASSSPGGRYGYTF.